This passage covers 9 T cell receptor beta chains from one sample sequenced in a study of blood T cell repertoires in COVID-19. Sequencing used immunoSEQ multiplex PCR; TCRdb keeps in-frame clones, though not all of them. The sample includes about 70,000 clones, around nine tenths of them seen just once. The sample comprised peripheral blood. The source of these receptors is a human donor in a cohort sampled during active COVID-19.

The CDR3 DNA reads as TGTGCCAGCAGCTTAGCTAGCCCTGGGGCCAACGTCCTGACTTTC. This translates into CASSLASPGANVLTF. This chain connects TRBV7-2 to TRBJ2-6, with no clear D. Trimming removed 0 bases from V and 2 bases from J, with 5 bases in between. CDR1 and CDR2 (germline): SGHTA, FQGNSA. There are 15 residues in the CDR3.

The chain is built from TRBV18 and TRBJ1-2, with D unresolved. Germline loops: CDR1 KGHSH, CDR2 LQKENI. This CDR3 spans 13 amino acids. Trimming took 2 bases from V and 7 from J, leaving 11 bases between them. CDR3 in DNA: TGTGCCAGCTCACCAGCCGGTATCGGTGGCTACACCTTC. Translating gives CASSPAGIGGYTF.

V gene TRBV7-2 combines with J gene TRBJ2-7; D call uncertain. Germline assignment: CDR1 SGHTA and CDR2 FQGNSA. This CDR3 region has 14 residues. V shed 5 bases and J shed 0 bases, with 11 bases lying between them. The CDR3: CASSPGQPSYEQYF. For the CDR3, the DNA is TGTGCCAGCAGCCCAGGCCAACCCTCCTACGAGCAGTACTTC.

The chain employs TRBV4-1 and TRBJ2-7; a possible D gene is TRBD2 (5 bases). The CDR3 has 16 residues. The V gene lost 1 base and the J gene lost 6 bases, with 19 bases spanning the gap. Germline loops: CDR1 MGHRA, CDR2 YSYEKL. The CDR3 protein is CASSQGVGGPKGEQYF. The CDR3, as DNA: TGCGCCAGCAGCCAAGGAGTGGGCGGGCCCAAAGGCGAGCAGTACTTC.

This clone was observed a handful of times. The CDR3 loop is CASSRDRGGYNEQFF. In DNA form, the CDR3 reads TGTGCCAGCAGCCGGGACAGGGGGGGCTACAATGAGCAGTTCTTC. The chain is built from TRBV13 and TRBJ2-1; 11 bases map to TRBD1. Germline V lookup: CDR1 PRHDT, CDR2 FYEKMQ (reference sequence). V lost 5 bases to trimming and J lost 3 bases; unmatched junction nucleotides: 3. The CDR3 length is 15 residues. The full variable domain, completed using reference TRBV13 and TRBJ2-1, is AAGVIQSPRHLIKEKRETATLKCYPIPRHDTVYWYQQGPGQDPQFLISFYEKMQSDKGSIPDRFSAQQFSDYHSELNMSSLELGDSALYFCASSRDRGGYNEQFFGPGTRLTVL.

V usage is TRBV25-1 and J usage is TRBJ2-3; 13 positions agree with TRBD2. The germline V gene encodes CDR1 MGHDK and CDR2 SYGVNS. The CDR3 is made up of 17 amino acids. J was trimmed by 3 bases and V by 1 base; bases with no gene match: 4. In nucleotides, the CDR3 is TGTGCCAGCAGTGAATCAGGACTAGCGGGAGTAACAGATACGCAGTATTTT. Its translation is CASSESGLAGVTDTQYF.

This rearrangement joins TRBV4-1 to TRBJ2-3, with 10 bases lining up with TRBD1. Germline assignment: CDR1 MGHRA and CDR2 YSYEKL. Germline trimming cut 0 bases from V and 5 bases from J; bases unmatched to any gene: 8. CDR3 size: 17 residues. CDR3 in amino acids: CASSQDHDRGLGDTQYF. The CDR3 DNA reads TGCGCCAGCAGCCAAGATCATGACAGGGGGCTAGGAGATACGCAGTATTTT.

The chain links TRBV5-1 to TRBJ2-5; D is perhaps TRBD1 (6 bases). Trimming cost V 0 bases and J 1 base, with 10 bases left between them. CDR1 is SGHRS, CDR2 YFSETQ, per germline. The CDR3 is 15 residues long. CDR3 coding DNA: TGCGCCAGCAGCTTGGCCCAGGGGCTCCAAGAGACCCAGTACTTC. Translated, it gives CASSLAQGLQETQYF.

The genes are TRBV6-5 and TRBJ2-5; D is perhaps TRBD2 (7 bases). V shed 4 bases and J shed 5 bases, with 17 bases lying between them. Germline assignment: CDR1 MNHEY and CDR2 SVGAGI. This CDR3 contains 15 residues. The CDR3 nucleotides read TGTGCCAGCAGTTTACGGGGAGGGGACATCGAGACCCAGTACTTC. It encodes CASSLRGGDIETQYF.